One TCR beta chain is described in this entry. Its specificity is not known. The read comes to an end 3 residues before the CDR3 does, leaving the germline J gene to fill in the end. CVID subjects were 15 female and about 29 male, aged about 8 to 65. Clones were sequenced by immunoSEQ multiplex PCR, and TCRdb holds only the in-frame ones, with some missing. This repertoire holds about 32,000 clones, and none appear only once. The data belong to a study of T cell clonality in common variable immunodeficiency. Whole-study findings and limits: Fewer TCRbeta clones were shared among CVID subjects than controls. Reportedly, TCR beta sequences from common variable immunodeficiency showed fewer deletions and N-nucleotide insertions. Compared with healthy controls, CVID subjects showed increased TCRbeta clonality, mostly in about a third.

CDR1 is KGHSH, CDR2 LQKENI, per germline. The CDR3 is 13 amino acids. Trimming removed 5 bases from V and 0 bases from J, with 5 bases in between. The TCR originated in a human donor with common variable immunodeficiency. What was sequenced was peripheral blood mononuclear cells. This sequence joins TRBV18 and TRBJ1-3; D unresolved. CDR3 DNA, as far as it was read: TGTGCCAGCTCAGCAGGCTCTGGAAACACC. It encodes CASSAGSGNT. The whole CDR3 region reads CASSAGSGNTIYF.